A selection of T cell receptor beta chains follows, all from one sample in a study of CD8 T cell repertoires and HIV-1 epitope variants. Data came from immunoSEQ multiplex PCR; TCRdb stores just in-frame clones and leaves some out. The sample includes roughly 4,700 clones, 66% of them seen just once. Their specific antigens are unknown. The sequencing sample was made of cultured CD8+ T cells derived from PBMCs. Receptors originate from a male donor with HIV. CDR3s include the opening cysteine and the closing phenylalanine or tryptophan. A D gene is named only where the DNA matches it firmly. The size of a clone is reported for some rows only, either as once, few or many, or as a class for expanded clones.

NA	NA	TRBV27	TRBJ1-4	CASSPPGQREKLFF	TGTGCCAGCAGTCCTCCCGGACAGCGGGAAAAACTGTTTTTT
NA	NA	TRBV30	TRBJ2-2	CAWSVLGDTGELFF	TGTGCCTGGAGTGTACTTGGAGACACCGGGGAGCTGTTTTTT
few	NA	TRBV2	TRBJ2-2	CASSWGRTGELFF	TGTGCCAGCAGTTGGGGCAGAACCGGGGAGCTGTTTTTT
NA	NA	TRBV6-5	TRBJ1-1	CASSLVAGAGNTEAFF	TGTGCCAGCAGTTTAGTCGCCGGGGCCGGGAACACTGAAGCTTTCTTT
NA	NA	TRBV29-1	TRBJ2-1	CSPEVYNEQFF	TGCAGCCCAGAGGTATACAATGAGCAGTTCTTC
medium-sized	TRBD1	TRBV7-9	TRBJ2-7	CASSLVPDRGYEQYF	TGTGCCAGCAGCTTAGTCCCGGACAGGGGCTACGAGCAGTACTTC
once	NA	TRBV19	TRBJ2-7	CASGGLGHEQYF	TGTGCCAGTGGGGGCCTGGGCCACGAGCAGTACTTC
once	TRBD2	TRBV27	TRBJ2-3	CASSLRGVGADTQYF	TGTGCCAGCAGTTTACGGGGGGTCGGGGCAGATACGCAGTATTTT
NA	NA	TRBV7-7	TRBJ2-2	CASSLVGAANTGELFF	TGTGCCAGCAGCTTAGTGGGGGCCGCGAACACCGGGGAGCTGTTTTTT
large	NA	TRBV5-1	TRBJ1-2	CASSSQETNYGYTF	TGCGCCAGCAGCTCGCAGGAGACTAACTATGGCTACACCTTC
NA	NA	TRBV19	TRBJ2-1	CASSIGGTYNEQFF	TGTGCCAGTAGTATAGGGGGAACTTACAATGAGCAGTTCTTC
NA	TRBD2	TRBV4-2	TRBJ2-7	CASSQDFSGGYEQYF	TGTGCCAGCAGCCAAGATTTTAGCGGGGGGTACGAGCAGTACTTC
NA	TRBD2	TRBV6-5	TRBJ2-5	CASSFMTSGGEETQYF	TGTGCCAGCAGTTTTATGACTAGCGGGGGGGAAGAGACCCAGTACTTC
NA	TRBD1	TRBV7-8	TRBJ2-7	CASSSQGINEQYF	TGTGCCAGCAGCTCACAGGGGATTAACGAGCAGTACTTC
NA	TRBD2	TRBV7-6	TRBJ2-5	CASSPNLSGGQETQYF	TGTGCCAGCAGCCCGAACCTTAGCGGGGGGCAAGAGACCCAGTACTTC
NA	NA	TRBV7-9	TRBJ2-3	CASSFTGNTDTQYF	TGTGCCAGCAGCTTCACAGGGAACACAGATACGCAGTATTTT
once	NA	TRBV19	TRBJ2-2	CASSTASRGGTGELFF	TGTGCCAGTAGTACAGCATCCAGGGGAGGCACCGGGGAGCTGTTTTTT
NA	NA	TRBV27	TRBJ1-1	CASRAGVTRPGTEAFF	TGTGCCAGCCGAGCAGGAGTCACTCGCCCAGGCACTGAAGCTTTCTTT
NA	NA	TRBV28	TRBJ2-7	CASSFSGRGNEQYF	TGTGCCAGCAGTTTCAGTGGCAGGGGAAACGAGCAGTACTTC
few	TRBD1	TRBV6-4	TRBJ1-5	CASSHGTGGDQPQHF	TGTGCCAGCAGTCACGGGACAGGGGGCGATCAGCCCCAGCATTTT
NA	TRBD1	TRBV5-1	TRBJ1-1	CASSFGTGGLNTEAFF	TGCGCCAGCAGCTTCGGGACAGGGGGCTTGAACACTGAAGCTTTCTTT
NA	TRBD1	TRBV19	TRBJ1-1	CASSVDRTRYTEAFF	TGTGCCAGTAGTGTGGACAGGACCAGGTACACTGAAGCTTTCTTT
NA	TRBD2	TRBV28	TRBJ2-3	CASSPDIAGPRGDTQYF	TGTGCCAGCAGTCCTGACATAGCGGGGCCACGGGGAGATACGCAGTATTTT
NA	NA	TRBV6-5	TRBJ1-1	CASSYYRVLNTEAFF	TGTGCCAGCAGTTACTACAGGGTCCTAAACACTGAAGCTTTCTTT
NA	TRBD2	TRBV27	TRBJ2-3	CASGGRSADTQYF	TGTGCCAGCGGCGGGAGATCGGCAGATACGCAGTATTTT
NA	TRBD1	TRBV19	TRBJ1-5	CASAYLPGGHQPQHF	TGTGCCAGTGCTTACCTACCAGGGGGCCACCAGCCCCAGCATTTT
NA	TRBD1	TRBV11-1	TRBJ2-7	CASNDRVGYEQYF	TGTGCCAGCAACGACAGGGTTGGCTACGAGCAGTACTTC
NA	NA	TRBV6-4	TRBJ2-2	CASSAGDTGELFF	TGTGCCAGCAGTGCAGGGGACACCGGGGAGCTGTTTTTT
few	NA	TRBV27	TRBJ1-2	CASSFGQEYTF	TGTGCCAGCAGTTTTGGGCAGGAGTACACCTTC
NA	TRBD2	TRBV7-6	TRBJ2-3	CASSSTSGGTGTQYF	TGTGCCAGCAGCTCGACTAGCGGGGGGACAGGTACGCAGTATTTT
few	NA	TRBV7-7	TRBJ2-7	CASSPDSSYEQYF	TGTGCCAGCAGCCCGGACAGTTCCTACGAGCAGTACTTC
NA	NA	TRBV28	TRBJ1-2	CASSLGQGYTF	TGTGCCAGCAGTTTGGGGCAAGGCTACACCTTC
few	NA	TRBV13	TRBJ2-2	CASSSAEWGILGELFF	TGTGCCAGCAGCTCCGCGGAATGGGGGATTTTAGGGGAGCTGTTTTTT
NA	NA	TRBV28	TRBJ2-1	CASRNPPNEQFF	TGTGCCAGCAGGAACCCTCCGAATGAGCAGTTCTTC
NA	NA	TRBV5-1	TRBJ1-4	CASSLEHREKLFF	TGCGCCAGCAGCTTAGAACATCGCGAAAAACTGTTTTTT
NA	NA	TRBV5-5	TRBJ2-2	CASSLEADGELFF	TGTGCCAGCAGCTTGGAAGCGGACGGGGAGCTGTTTTTT
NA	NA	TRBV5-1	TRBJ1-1	CASSLVQGMNTEAFF	TGCGCCAGCAGCTTGGTCCAGGGGATGAACACTGAAGCTTTCTTT
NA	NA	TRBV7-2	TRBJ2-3	CASSLTDLRADTQYF	TGTGCCAGCAGCTTAACGGACCTCCGGGCAGATACGCAGTATTTT
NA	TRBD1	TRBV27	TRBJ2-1	CASKRTGSYNEQFF	TGTGCCAGCAAGAGGACAGGTTCCTACAATGAGCAGTTCTTC
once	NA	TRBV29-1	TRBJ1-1	CTFSQGTEAFF	TGCACCTTCAGCCAGGGGACTGAAGCTTTCTTT
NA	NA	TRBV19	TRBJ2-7	CASSIGPGPYEQYF	TGTGCCAGTAGTATAGGACCAGGGCCCTACGAGCAGTACTTC
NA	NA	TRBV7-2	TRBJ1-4	CASSWPTNEKLFF	TGTGCCAGCAGTTGGCCAACTAATGAAAAACTGTTTTTT